Below are 15 T cell receptor beta chains sequenced from a single sample in a study of T cells in localized non-small cell lung cancer. The data were produced by immunoSEQ multiplex PCR, yet TCRdb's version contains in-frame clones alone and is incomplete. The top ten hold about three fifths of the sample, which has fewer than 15,000 clones, about 86% seen once. Sequenced material: peripheral blood, taken before any cancer treatment. These receptors all stem from a male donor older than 55 with stage III lung adenocarcinoma.

This chain connects TRBV6-4 to TRBJ2-3, with a tentative D call TRBD2 (6 bases). Trimming shortened V by 4 bases and J by 2 bases, and 10 bases separated the two germline ends. The length of the CDR3 is 14 residues. Germline V gene data show CDR1 as MRHNA and CDR2 as SNTAGT. DNA for the CDR3: TGTGCCAGCAGTGTGGAGGGCTACACAGATACGCAGTATTTT. Translation: CASSVEGYTDTQYF.

This clone was seen a single time. V usage is TRBV30 and J usage is TRBJ1-5; D is perhaps TRBD1 (5 bases). Between the trimmed V and J ends, which lost 1 base and 2 bases, there was a span of 9 bases. The germline CDR1 and CDR2 sequences are GTSNPN and SVGIG (reference sequence). CDR3 length: 14 residues. The CDR3 is CAWSGRGGNQPQHF. The CDR3 bases are TGTGCCTGGAGTGGGAGAGGGGGCAATCAGCCCCAGCATTTT.

The rearrangement links TRBV15 to TRBJ2-5; a weak D match, TRBD1 (6 bases). Germline CDR1 LNHNV, CDR2 YYDKDF (reference sequence). This CDR3 is 14 amino acids long. Trimming left V 5 bases short and J 0 bases short, with 10 bases between. The CDR3 loop reads CATSEDSYQETQYF. CDR3 coding DNA: TGTGCCACCAGCGAGGACAGCTACCAAGAGACCCAGTACTTC.

The J gene is TRBJ2-1, the V gene TRBV27; TRBD2 agrees at 12 bases. This CDR3 comprises 15 residues. Germline values: CDR1 MNHEY, CDR2 SMNVEV (reference sequence). The ends lost 7 bases at V and 7 bases at J; junction bases unmatched: 8. Written as DNA, the CDR3 is TGTGCCAGCAACCAGCTAGCGGGGGGGCTAAATGAGCAGTTCTTC. Amino acid sequence: CASNQLAGGLNEQFF.

The J gene is TRBJ2-1, the V gene TRBV2, with 7 bases matching TRBD1. Per the germline V gene, CDR1 is SNHLY and CDR2 is FYNNEI. There are 12 residues in the CDR3. Trimming cost V 4 bases and J 7 bases; bases outside gene matches: 1. CDR3 amino acids: CASSVDRNEQFF. Written as DNA, the CDR3 is TGTGCCAGCAGTGTGGACAGGAATGAGCAGTTCTTC.

This clone has only a few counts. The CDR3 DNA sequence: TGCGCCAGCAGCTGGGGACAGGGGGGCACAGATACGCAGTATTTT. Protein product: CASSWGQGGTDTQYF. The chain joins TRBV5-1 to TRBJ2-3; 11 bases match TRBD1. This CDR3 has 15 residues. In germline, CDR1 is SGHRS, CDR2 YFSETQ. Losses at the gene ends were 3 bases for V and 1 base for J; bases not matched to a gene: 1.

The CDR3 nucleotides are TGTGCCAGCAGGAACCTAGCGGGAGTAGGCGAGCAGTACTTC. Amino acids: CASRNLAGVGEQYF. This chain joins TRBV5-5 and TRBJ2-7, with TRBD2 matching over 10 bases. The CDR3 covers 14 residues. Trimming took 5 bases from V and 6 from J; bases not matched to a gene: 8. Per the germline V gene, CDR1 is SGHKS and CDR2 is YYEKEE (reference sequence). Based on the CDR3 plus reference TRBV5-5 and TRBJ2-7, the full variable domain is DAGVTQSPTHLIKTRGQQVTLRCSPISGHKSVSWYQQVLGQGPQFIFQYYEKEERGRGNFPDRFSARQFPNYSSELNVNALLLGDSALYLCASRNLAGVGEQYFGPGTRLTVT.

The chain uses TRBV9 and TRBJ1-2; no definite D call. V shed 4 bases and J shed 5 bases, with 9 bases lying between them. This CDR3 contains 12 residues. The germline CDR1 and CDR2 sequences are SGDLS and YYNGEE. CDR3 residues: CASSPPDYGYTF. CDR3 coding DNA: TGTGCCAGCAGCCCCCCAGATTATGGCTACACCTTC.

The chain couples TRBV27 to TRBJ2-1; 8 bases agree with TRBD1. The CDR3 spans 15 residues. After removal of 10 bases from V and 8 bases from J, the junction contained 16 bases not matched to a gene. CDR1 and CDR2 (germline): MNHEY, SMNVEV (reference sequence). CDR3 coding DNA: TGTGCCACCCATATCAGGAGACAGGGGTTCCATGAGCAGTTCTTC. It translates to CATHIRRQGFHEQFF.

J is TRBJ1-6 and V is TRBV19, with a tentative D call TRBD1 (6 bases). The CDR3 is 14 residues long. V lost 7 bases and J lost 3, with 10 bases in between. The germline V gene has CDR1 LNHDA and CDR2 SQIVND (reference sequence). The CDR3 nucleotides are TGTGCCAGTAACGGGGGCAACTATAATTCACCCCTCCACTTT. The encoded protein is CASNGGNYNSPLHF. Combining the CDR3 with reference TRBV19 and TRBJ1-6 gives the whole variable domain DGGITQSPKYLFRKEGQNVTLSCEQNLNHDAMYWYRQDPGQGLRLIYYSQIVNDFQKGDIAEGYSVSREKKESFPLTVTSAQKNPTAFYLCASNGGNYNSPLHFGNGTRLTVT.

V gene TRBV10-3 combines with J gene TRBJ1-2, with D possibly matching TRBD1 (5 bases). The CDR3 consists of 12 residues. Trimming removed 7 bases from V and 8 bases from J, with 14 bases in between. CDR1 is ENHRY, CDR2 SYGVKD, per germline. CDR3 loop: CAITKGLDGYTF. The DNA for the CDR3 is TGTGCCATCACGAAGGGGCTTGACGGCTACACCTTC.

The chain links TRBV7-2 to TRBJ2-1, with D possibly TRBD2 on 6 matching bases. CDR1 SGHTA and CDR2 FQGNSA come from the germline V gene. V was cut by 8 bases and J by 2 bases, with 16 bases left in between. The CDR3 runs 15 residues. The CDR3 is CASRLAGSPYNEQFF. The CDR3 region has the DNA TGTGCCAGCCGCCTGGCGGGGTCCCCCTACAATGAGCAGTTCTTC.

The chain combines TRBV28 with TRBJ1-1; TRBD1 aligns across 7 bases. The trim removed 7 bases at V and 0 bases at J, leaving 5 bases unmatched. Germline V gives CDR1 MDHEN, CDR2 SYDVKM. This CDR3 region has 14 residues. CDR3 sequence (DNA): TGTGCCAGCAATACAGGGGACGTGAACACTGAAGCTTTCTTT. It codes for CASNTGDVNTEAFF.

This sequence joins TRBV7-9 and TRBJ1-2; the match to TRBD1 covers 9 bases. CDR3 length: 13 residues. The junction had 6 bases not matched to a gene; V was cut back by 6 bases and J by 7 bases. Germline V gene lookup returns CDR1 SEHNR and CDR2 FQNEAQ (reference sequence). The CDR3 bases are TGTGCCAGCAGTCGGGACAGGGTGCGTGGCTACACCTTC. It specifies CASSRDRVRGYTF.

The chain links TRBV2 to TRBJ1-4; 9 bases fit TRBD1. This CDR3 contains 14 residues. The ends lost 6 bases at V and 7 bases at J; junction bases unmatched: 6. Germline CDR1 is SNHLY and CDR2 is FYNNEI. The CDR3 region has the DNA TGTGCCAGCAGGGCCGGGACAGGGACTGAAAAACTGTTTTTT. Its protein is CASRAGTGTEKLFF.